This is a list of T cell receptor beta chains from one sample in a study of cytomegalovirus exposure and HLA in healthy donors. The repertoire was sequenced with immunoSEQ multiplex PCR; TCRdb's copy has only in-frame clones and lacks some. The sample holds 130,000 to 150,000 clones; approximately 79% are singletons and the top ten take around 7.1%. The sample taken for sequencing was PBMCs. The receptors were gathered from a woman aged 40-49 years in good health and CMV-seropositive. Each CDR3 is given with its conserved first and last residue. A D gene is named only where the DNA matches it firmly. Clone size is shown for a subset of rows, as once, few, many or a class of expanded clone.

TRBJ1-2,NA,NA,TRBV6-5,CASSYWQGGHYGYTF,TGTGCCAGCAGTTACTGGCAGGGAGGCCACTATGGCTACACCTTC
TRBJ1-1,TRBD1,NA,TRBV2,CASTPQGARAEAFF,TGTGCCAGCACGCCGCAGGGGGCGCGAGCTGAAGCTTTCTTT
TRBJ2-7,TRBD1,once,TRBV9,CASSVGGQGYEQYF,TGTGCCAGCAGCGTTGGGGGACAGGGCTACGAGCAGTACTTC
TRBJ2-5,NA,NA,TRBV5-1,CASSLSPSETQYF,TGCGCCAGCAGCTTAAGCCCGTCAGAGACCCAGTACTTC
TRBJ2-2,NA,NA,TRBV11-2,CASSLAGTGELFF,TGTGCCAGCAGCTTAGCGGGCACCGGGGAGCTGTTTTTT
TRBJ1-3,TRBD1,NA,TRBV9,CASSVTGQKSGNTIYF,TGTGCCAGCAGCGTAACGGGACAGAAATCTGGAAACACCATATATTTT
TRBJ2-7,NA,once,TRBV5-6,CASSLSGYEQYF,TGTGCCAGCAGCCTATCAGGCTACGAGCAGTACTTC
TRBJ2-3,NA,NA,TRBV28,CASSLGAGADTQYF,TGTGCCAGCAGTTTGGGGGCTGGGGCAGATACGCAGTATTTT
TRBJ2-7,TRBD2,NA,TRBV10-2,CASKTGTVGGAEQYF,TGCGCCAGCAAGACGGGGACGGTGGGAGGGGCCGAGCAGTACTTC
TRBJ1-1,NA,NA,TRBV7-3,CASSLIRDTEAFF,TGTGCCAGCAGCTTAATCCGGGACACTGAAGCTTTCTTT
TRBJ1-1,NA,NA,TRBV28,CASSPLDKNTEAFF,TGTGCCAGCAGTCCGCTGGACAAGAACACTGAAGCTTTCTTT
TRBJ1-1,NA,NA,TRBV5-4,CASSLISQGNTEAFF,TGTGCCAGCAGCTTGATTTCACAGGGGAACACTGAAGCTTTCTTT
TRBJ1-1,TRBD1,NA,TRBV6-1,CASRPTGPTEAFF,TGTGCCAGCAGGCCGACAGGGCCCACTGAAGCTTTCTTT
TRBJ1-1,NA,NA,TRBV25-1,CASRATNTEAFF,TGTGCCTCCAGGGCAACGAACACTGAAGCTTTCTTT
TRBJ2-3,NA,NA,TRBV7-3,CASSLTWGRGEDTQYF,TGTGCCAGCAGCTTAACCTGGGGCAGGGGCGAAGATACGCAGTATTTT
TRBJ1-2,TRBD1,NA,TRBV5-4,CASSVGDRGTYGYTF,TGTGCCAGCAGCGTTGGGGACAGGGGGACCTATGGCTACACCTTC
TRBJ1-5,TRBD1,NA,TRBV6-6,CASMDRARVSNQPQHF,TGTGCCAGCATGGACAGGGCGAGGGTGAGCAATCAGCCCCAGCATTTT
TRBJ2-3,NA,few,TRBV5-1,CASSFKQLTDTQYF,TGCGCCAGCAGCTTCAAACAGCTCACAGATACGCAGTATTTT
TRBJ2-7,NA,NA,TRBV5-1,CASSLTFMAEPYEQYF,TGCGCTAGCAGCTTAACGTTTATGGCGGAACCCTACGAGCAGTACTTC
TRBJ2-5,TRBD2,NA,TRBV4-1,CASSHLAGGLSLGETQYF,TGCGCCAGCAGCCACCTAGCGGGGGGACTATCACTGGGGGAGACCCAGTACTTC
TRBJ1-5,NA,NA,TRBV11-2,CASSLGGAQPQHF,TGTGCCAGCAGCTTAGGCGGGGCTCAGCCCCAGCATTTT
TRBJ1-5,NA,NA,TRBV19,CASRPGEHSNQPQHF,TGTGCCAGTAGGCCAGGTGAACATAGCAATCAGCCCCAGCATTTT
TRBJ1-2,TRBD1,NA,TRBV19,CASSRQGNGYTF,TGTGCCAGTAGCAGACAGGGAAATGGCTACACCTTC
TRBJ1-2,NA,NA,TRBV6-1,CASSELPGYGYTF,TGTGCCAGCAGTGAATTGCCCGGTTATGGCTACACCTTC
TRBJ2-7,NA,once,TRBV7-2,CASSTGTQQDKQYF,TGTGCCAGCAGCACCGGGACACAACAGGACAAGCAGTACTTC
TRBJ2-7,TRBD2,NA,TRBV2,CASSPGLAGVDEQYF,TGTGCCAGCAGCCCGGGACTAGCGGGGGTAGACGAGCAGTACTTC
TRBJ1-1,TRBD1,few,TRBV6-1,CASSGQGGNTEAFF,TGTGCCAGCAGCGGACAGGGGGGAAACACTGAAGCTTTCTTT
TRBJ1-2,NA,once,TRBV6-1,CASSEAAEGYGYTF,TGTGCCAGCAGTGAAGCTGCGGAAGGCTATGGCTACACCTTC
TRBJ1-2,NA,NA,TRBV27,CASMEGSGYGYTF,TGTGCCAGCATGGAGGGGTCCGGCTATGGCTACACCTTC
TRBJ2-3,NA,NA,TRBV5-1,CASSLERPDTQYF,TGCGCCAGCAGCTTGGAGCGGCCAGATACGCAGTATTTT
TRBJ2-3,NA,NA,TRBV11-2,CASSLNTGGRISDTQYF,TGTGCCAGCAGCTTAAATACCGGGGGGCGCATTTCAGATACGCAGTATTTT
TRBJ1-4,NA,once,TRBV9,CASSTSSGGPNEKLFF,TGTGCCAGCAGCACCTCCTCCGGGGGACCTAATGAAAAACTGTTTTTT
TRBJ1-1,NA,NA,TRBV6-5,CASSYSRNTEAFF,TGTGCCAGCAGTTACTCGCGGAACACTGAAGCTTTCTTT
TRBJ2-2,TRBD2,NA,TRBV4-2,CASSQDGYAGGPSAGELFF,TGTGCCAGCAGCCAAGATGGTTATGCGGGGGGGCCAAGTGCCGGGGAGCTGTTTTTT
TRBJ2-7,TRBD2,NA,TRBV11-2,CASSLWRGDDEQYF,TGTGCCAGCAGCTTATGGCGGGGGGATGACGAGCAGTACTTC
TRBJ2-7,TRBD1,NA,TRBV27,CASSFGTGGNEQYF,TGTGCCAGCAGTTTTGGGACAGGGGGCAACGAGCAGTACTTC
TRBJ1-1,NA,NA,TRBV7-9,CASSLGVPEAFF,TGTGCCAGCAGCTTAGGAGTTCCCGAAGCTTTCTTT
TRBJ2-1,NA,NA,TRBV10-2,CASSRSAGYNEQFF,TGCGCCAGCAGTAGGTCCGCAGGTTACAATGAGCAGTTCTTC
TRBJ1-5,TRBD1,once,TRBV28,CASSPRGSNQPQHF,TGTGCCAGCAGTCCCAGGGGGTCGAATCAGCCCCAGCATTTT
TRBJ2-1,NA,NA,TRBV20-1,CSARRLTEQFF,TGCAGTGCTAGACGACTAACCGAGCAGTTCTTC
TRBJ2-2,TRBD1,NA,TRBV19,CASSWGQGELFF,TGTGCCAGTAGTTGGGGACAGGGGGAGCTGTTTTTT
TRBJ2-3,TRBD2,NA,TRBV2,CASSPTSAADTQYF,TGTGCCAGCAGCCCGACTAGCGCAGCAGATACGCAGTATTTT
TRBJ2-3,NA,NA,TRBV11-3,CASSLAPGSTDTQYF,TGTGCCAGCAGCTTAGCGCCAGGCAGCACAGATACGCAGTATTTT
TRBJ1-6,NA,few,TRBV11-2,CASRRQGGSPLHF,TGTGCCAGCAGGAGGCAGGGAGGTTCACCCCTCCACTTT
TRBJ2-7,TRBD1,few,TRBV2,CASSVGGDRGHEQYF,TGTGCCAGCAGTGTTGGTGGGGACAGGGGCCACGAGCAGTACTTC
TRBJ1-6,TRBD1,NA,TRBV10-3,CAISEGTGAWNSPLHF,TGTGCCATCAGTGAGGGGACAGGGGCTTGGAATTCACCCCTCCACTTT
TRBJ2-6,NA,NA,TRBV5-5,CASSFTSGGVFGANVLTF,TGTGCCAGCAGCTTTACGTCGGGGGGCGTATTTGGGGCCAACGTCCTGACTTTC
TRBJ2-7,TRBD2,few,TRBV7-2,CASSLGGGDVYYEQYF,TGTGCCAGCAGTCTTGGCGGGGGGGACGTGTATTACGAGCAGTACTTC